This is a list of T cell receptor beta chains from one sample in a study of response to subunit inactivated influenza vaccine. Via MiXCR, TCRdb re-called the RT-PCR reads, giving one row per CDR3 protein. The data hold 550,000 to 650,000 distinct CDR3 sequences, with around 11% observed a single time. The starting material was PBMCs from blood, obtained on the day of vaccination. Receptors were obtained from a man aged 50-59 years who received an inactivated influenza vaccine. Each CDR3 is given with its conserved first and last residue. The order of the fields is J gene, clone size, V gene, D gene, CDR3 protein, CDR3 DNA. The D gene is left open where the match is weak. Size is omitted from some rows. Given values are once, few, many or a class for expanded clones.

j_gene: TRBJ2-5
abundance: many
v_gene: TRBV5-1
d_gene: TRBD2
CDR3aa: CASSSGGGSGETQYF
CDR3nt: TGCGCCAGCAGCTCCGGGGGGGGCAGCGGTGAGACCCAGTACTTC

j_gene: TRBJ1-1
abundance: few
v_gene: TRBV6-5
d_gene: .
CDR3aa: CASSYLPTGTEAFF
CDR3nt: TGTGCCAGCAGTTATCTTCCCACAGGGACTGAAGCTTTCTTT

j_gene: TRBJ2-7
abundance: .
v_gene: TRBV28
d_gene: .
CDR3aa: CASSFLETYEQYF
CDR3nt: TGTGCCAGCAGTTTCTTGGAAACCTACGAGCAGTACTTC

j_gene: TRBJ2-3
abundance: .
v_gene: TRBV12-3/TRBV12-4
d_gene: TRBD2
CDR3aa: CASRSLAGGVEDTQYF
CDR3nt: TGTGCCAGCAGGTCTCTAGCGGGAGGTGTGGAAGATACGCAGTATTTT

j_gene: TRBJ2-5
abundance: .
v_gene: TRBV5-1
d_gene: .
CDR3aa: CASSLGPRETETQYF
CDR3nt: TGCGCCAGCAGCTTAGGCCCCCGGGAGACGGAGACCCAGTACTTC

j_gene: TRBJ2-3
abundance: few
v_gene: TRBV21-1
d_gene: .
CDR3aa: CASSKNPGRGDTQYF
CDR3nt: TGTGCCAGCAGCAAAAACCCGGGACGGGGGGATACGCAGTATTTT

j_gene: TRBJ2-3
abundance: .
v_gene: TRBV25-1
d_gene: TRBD1
CDR3aa: CASSEYRTGETDTQYF
CDR3nt: TGTGCCAGCAGTGAATACAGGACAGGGGAGACAGATACGCAGTATTTT

j_gene: TRBJ1-2
abundance: .
v_gene: TRBV12-3/TRBV12-4
d_gene: .
CDR3aa: CASSVALFYGYTF
CDR3nt: TGTGCCAGCAGCGTGGCGCTTTTCTATGGCTACACCTTC

j_gene: TRBJ2-5
abundance: few
v_gene: TRBV24-1
d_gene: TRBD1
CDR3aa: CATSLGQGPQETQYF
CDR3nt: TGTGCCACCAGTTTAGGACAGGGACCCCAAGAGACCCAGTACTTC

j_gene: TRBJ1-1
abundance: few
v_gene: TRBV7-2
d_gene: .
CDR3aa: CASSLTQGSSTEAFF
CDR3nt: TGTGCCAGCAGCCTGACGCAGGGCTCGAGCACTGAAGCTTTCTTT

j_gene: TRBJ2-7
abundance: .
v_gene: TRBV20-1
d_gene: .
CDR3aa: CSASPLNPTSDEQYF
CDR3nt: TGCAGTGCTAGTCCGCTAAATCCTACGAGTGACGAGCAGTACTTC

j_gene: TRBJ2-2
abundance: many
v_gene: TRBV12-3/TRBV12-4
d_gene: TRBD2
CDR3aa: CASSPRTSGSGGELFF
CDR3nt: TGTGCCAGCAGTCCTCGGACTAGCGGGAGTGGTGGGGAGCTGTTTTTT

j_gene: TRBJ2-7
abundance: .
v_gene: TRBV20-1
d_gene: .
CDR3aa: CSARYTLGEQYF
CDR3nt: TGCAGTGCTAGGTACACACTTGGCGAGCAGTACTTC

j_gene: TRBJ2-2
abundance: .
v_gene: TRBV7-9
d_gene: TRBD1
CDR3aa: CASSPSGTGYTGELFF
CDR3nt: TGTGCCAGCAGCCCGAGCGGGACAGGGTACACCGGGGAGCTGTTTTTT

j_gene: TRBJ2-2
abundance: few
v_gene: TRBV6-2/TRBV6-3
d_gene: TRBD2
CDR3aa: CATPRTSGGPNTGELFF
CDR3nt: TGTGCCACCCCCAGGACTAGCGGGGGGCCGAACACCGGGGAGCTGTTTTTT

j_gene: TRBJ2-1
abundance: few
v_gene: TRBV24-1
d_gene: .
CDR3aa: CATRTTTDNEQFF
CDR3nt: TGTGCCACCAGGACAACGACAGACAATGAGCAGTTCTTC

j_gene: TRBJ2-3
abundance: .
v_gene: TRBV5-1
d_gene: .
CDR3aa: CASSLRALSPGGSDTQYF
CDR3nt: TGCGCCAGCAGCTTGAGGGCCCTTTCTCCGGGGGGCTCAGATACGCAGTATTTT

j_gene: TRBJ2-3
abundance: few
v_gene: TRBV5-1
d_gene: .
CDR3aa: CASSLYEGDTQYF
CDR3nt: TGCGCCAGCAGCTTGTACGAGGGAGATACGCAGTATTTT

j_gene: TRBJ2-6
abundance: .
v_gene: TRBV19
d_gene: TRBD1
CDR3aa: CASSNRDSLVSGANVLTF
CDR3nt: TGTGCCAGTAGTAACCGGGACAGTTTAGTCTCTGGGGCCAACGTCCTGACTTTC

j_gene: TRBJ2-1
abundance: .
v_gene: TRBV5-6
d_gene: TRBD2
CDR3aa: CASSINGAGGGVNEQFF
CDR3nt: TGTGCCAGCAGCATTAATGGGGCGGGAGGAGGGGTCAATGAGCAGTTCTTC

j_gene: TRBJ2-2
abundance: few
v_gene: TRBV7-8
d_gene: TRBD2
CDR3aa: CASSLAAGGAFGELFF
CDR3nt: TGTGCCAGCAGCTTAGCGGCCGGGGGGGCCTTCGGGGAGCTGTTTTTT

j_gene: TRBJ2-1
abundance: many
v_gene: TRBV24-1
d_gene: .
CDR3aa: CATSDAGLPVGNEQFF
CDR3nt: TGTGCCACCAGTGACGCCGGACTACCAGTGGGCAATGAGCAGTTCTTC

j_gene: TRBJ2-7
abundance: .
v_gene: TRBV2
d_gene: TRBD2
CDR3aa: CASSLRTSGAYEQYF
CDR3nt: TGTGCCAGCAGTCTTCGGACTAGCGGGGCCTACGAGCAGTACTTC

j_gene: TRBJ2-2
abundance: few
v_gene: TRBV7-2
d_gene: .
CDR3aa: CASSLIVGPNTGELFF
CDR3nt: TGTGCCAGCAGCTTAATAGTGGGGCCGAACACCGGGGAGCTGTTTTTT

j_gene: TRBJ2-1
abundance: few
v_gene: TRBV5-1
d_gene: TRBD2
CDR3aa: CASSLLLAGGSSSYNEQFF
CDR3nt: TGCGCCAGCAGCTTGCTCCTAGCGGGGGGATCGAGCTCCTACAATGAGCAGTTCTTC